The 9 T cell receptor beta chains listed next were all sequenced from one sample in a study of CD8+ T cells in alopecia areata. The sample's treatment: oral pan-JAK inhibitor, 5-10 mg twice daily. Extracted RNA was reverse transcribed, and the resulting cDNA served as sequencing template. TCRdb's copy holds only in-frame clones and misses some; the assay was immunoSEQ multiplex PCR. The sample has about 210,000 clones; 40% to 45% are singletons. This specimen was CD4+ T cells sorted from blood, taken at roughly week 38, from a patient treated with tofacitinib. These receptors originate from a human donor with alopecia areata.

The genes are TRBV28 and TRBJ2-7; either TRBD1 or TRBD2 may supply D (5 bases each). The CDR3 loop spans 14 amino acids. Trimming cost V 6 bases and J 0 bases, with 12 bases left between them. The V gene's germline CDR1 is MDHEN and CDR2 SYDVKM. CDR3 amino acids: CASSSGSVSYEQYF. The CDR3 DNA is TGTGCCAGCAGCTCAGGGAGCGTCTCCTACGAGCAGTACTTC.

The V and J genes are TRBV4-2 and TRBJ1-5, with D unresolved. V lost 1 base, J lost 2 bases, and 15 bases lay in between. Looked up from germline, CDR1 is LGHNA and CDR2 is YNFKEQ. The CDR3 consists of 17 residues. CDR3 loop: CASSQVMGRAGNQPQHF. CDR3 nucleotide sequence: TGTGCCAGCAGCCAAGTGATGGGGAGGGCTGGCAATCAGCCCCAGCATTTT.

This clone was counted at least ten times. The rearrangement joins TRBV18 to TRBJ2-2; the D is unclear. V lost 1 base to trimming and J lost 2 bases, with 5 bases between them. CDR1 KGHSH and CDR2 LQKENI come from the germline V gene. The CDR3 is made up of 14 amino acids. In DNA, the CDR3 is TGTGCCAGCTCACCACTAGTTAACACCGGGGAGCTGTTTTTT. This sequence encodes CASSPLVNTGELFF.

This clone was counted only a few times. The gene calls are TRBV29-1 and TRBJ2-3; 7 bases map to TRBD2. Trimming cost V 4 bases and J 0 bases; bases outside gene matches: 4. This CDR3 region has 14 residues. Germline V gives CDR1 SQVTM, CDR2 ANQGSEA. CDR3 residues: CSVGEGASTDTQYF. The DNA for the CDR3 is TGCAGCGTTGGGGAGGGTGCTAGCACAGATACGCAGTATTTT.

V and J are TRBV11-3 and TRBJ2-1; the match to TRBD2 covers 14 bases. The V gene end was trimmed by 5 bases and the J gene end by 8 bases; junction bases not matched to a gene: 8. The CDR3 has 16 amino acids. In germline, CDR1 is SGHNT, CDR2 YENEEA. The CDR3 DNA follows: TGTGCCAGCAGCCCCGCGGGACTAGCGGGAGTCCATGAGCAGTTCTTC. This gives the protein CASSPAGLAGVHEQFF. Filled out from reference TRBV11-3 and TRBJ2-1, the complete variable domain reads EAGVVQSPRYKIIEKKQPVAFWCNPISGHNTLYWYLQNLGQGPELLIRYENEEAVDDSQLPKDRFSAERLKGVDSTLKIQPAELGDSAVYLCASSPAGLAGVHEQFFGPGTRLTVL.

There are a few counts of this clone. The rearrangement uses TRBV7-3 and TRBJ2-5; D not certain. CDR1 is SGHTA, CDR2 FQGTGA, per germline. The CDR3 loop spans 14 amino acids. The V and J ends lost 2 bases and 5 bases respectively, with 12 bases between them. The CDR3, as DNA: TGTGCCAGCAGCTTAGACCCCAGCTGGGAGACCCAGTACTTC. Its protein product is CASSLDPSWETQYF. Supplemented by reference TRBV7-3 and TRBJ2-5, the full variable domain reads GAGVSQTPSNKVTEKGKYVELRCDPISGHTALYWYRQSLGQGPEFLIYFQGTGAADDSGLPNDRFFAVRPEGSVSTLKIQRTERGDSAVYLCASSLDPSWETQYFGPGTRLLVL.

This chain links TRBV7-2 with TRBJ1-2; no clear D. This CDR3 contains 13 residues. The V gene lost 5 bases and the J gene lost 4 bases, with 11 bases spanning the gap. The germline gives CDR1 SGHTA, CDR2 FQGNSA. DNA of the CDR3: TGTGCCAGCAGCGATAGTGGGCTCTATGGCTACACCTTC. Protein sequence: CASSDSGLYGYTF.

The V gene is TRBV7-2, the J gene TRBJ2-7; no definite D call. Germline CDR1 SGHTA, CDR2 FQGNSA. Deletions cut 3 bases from V and 5 bases from J, with 11 bases between. The CDR3 spans 13 residues. The CDR3 region has the DNA TGTGCCAGCAGCTTGAGAAGGGCAGACGAGCAGTACTTC. This encodes CASSLRRADEQYF.

The gene calls are TRBV30 and TRBJ1-1; a possible D gene is TRBD1 (6 bases). Trimming shortened V by 3 bases and J by 6 bases, and 17 bases separated the two germline ends. This CDR3 is built from 14 residues. Germline CDR1 GTSNPN, CDR2 SVGIG (reference sequence). CDR3 residues: CAWRKPGVVAEAFF. In DNA, the CDR3 is TGTGCCTGGAGAAAGCCAGGGGTCGTAGCTGAAGCTTTCTTT.